These 24 T cell receptor beta chains came from one sample sequenced in a study of human T cells and chemical hapten exposure. Individual cDNA molecules (in the library) carried attached unique molecular identifiers. TCRdb recomputed calls from the reads with MiXCR, one row per CDR3 protein. The data contain more than 100,000 distinct CDR3 sequences, approximately 9% of them seen just once; the ten biggest clones take up more than 1.3%. Extraction yielded total RNA from whole blood (unfractionated). Sequenced: whole blood. These TCRs come from a human donor in good health. Some clones in this sample may be carry-over from other donors' samples.

The DNA for the CDR3 is TGCGCCAGCAGCGCGGGCGGAAATCAAGAGACCCAGTACTTC. This sequence encodes CASSAGGNQETQYF. The gene calls are TRBV5-1 and TRBJ2-5; tentatively, D is TRBD2 (5 bases). The CDR3 runs to 14 residues. Trimming stripped 4 bases from V and 2 bases from J, with 12 bases between. The germline gives CDR1 SGHRS, CDR2 YFSETQ.

This clonotype has a handful of counts. The chain links TRBV5-6 to TRBJ1-1, with a tentative D call TRBD1 (5 bases). This CDR3 spans 18 amino acids. Trimming left V 4 bases short and J 3 bases short, with 25 bases between. Germline values: CDR1 SGHDT, CDR2 YYEEEE. The CDR3 DNA follows: TGTGCCAGCAGCCAAAGGGGAAGGATTTGGGGGAAGGACACTGAAGCTTTCTTT. This codes for CASSQRGRIWGKDTEAFF.

This clonotype was recorded many times. The CDR3 DNA sequence: TGTGCCAGCAGCCTCTACAGCGGGACAGGGATGTACGAGCAGTACTTC. Encoded protein: CASSLYSGTGMYEQYF. The rearrangement uses TRBV12-3 or TRBV12-4 and TRBJ2-7, with 9 bases lining up with TRBD1. Trimming cost V 6 bases and J 4 bases; bases outside gene matches: 13. The CDR3 has 16 amino acids.

The rearrangement links TRBV30 to TRBJ1-5; 7 bases are a match to TRBD1. Germline CDR1 and CDR2: GTSNPN and SVGIG (reference sequence). The CDR3 covers 12 residues. V lost 4 bases and J lost 4; bases outside the gene matches: 1. CDR3 protein: CAWKQGNQPQHF. The DNA of the CDR3 is TGTGCCTGGAAACAGGGGAATCAGCCCCAGCATTTT. Variable domain in full (rest from reference TRBV30 and TRBJ1-5): SQTIHQWPATLVQPVGSPLSLECTVEGTSNPNLYWYRQAAGRGLQLLFYSVGIGQISSEVPQNLSASRPQDRQFILSSKKLLLSDSGFYLCAWKQGNQPQHFGDGTRLSIL.

This clonotype was found a few times. V and J are TRBV11-3 and TRBJ1-1; the D gene is possibly TRBD1 (6 bases). The V end lost 5 bases, the J end lost 7 bases, and 11 bases lay between the germline ends. The CDR3 contains 12 residues. Germline CDR1 and CDR2: SGHNT and YENEEA. The CDR3 sequence is CASSGPQGEAFF. Written as DNA, the CDR3 is TGTGCCAGCAGCGGACCACAGGGTGAAGCTTTCTTT.

In this sample, this clonotype turned up a few times. The rearrangement links TRBV6-2 or TRBV6-3 to TRBJ2-4; TRBD1 aligns across 7 bases. Trimming cost V 6 bases and J 2 bases; bases outside gene matches: 13. Germline loops: CDR1 MNHEY, CDR2 SVGEGT. This CDR3 contains 17 residues. CDR3 nucleotide sequence: TGTGCCAGCAGCTCCACTTCTTTCAGGGGGACCAAAAACATTCAGTACTTC. As protein: CASSSTSFRGTKNIQYF.

V usage is TRBV5-1 and J usage is TRBJ1-1; D is ambiguous. The V gene lost 0 bases and the J gene lost 2 bases, with 8 bases spanning the gap. Germline V gives CDR1 SGHRS, CDR2 YFSETQ. The CDR3 spans 14 residues. For the CDR3, the DNA is TGCGCCAGCAGCTTGGAGGCATTAAACACTGAAGCTTTCTTT. Amino acid sequence: CASSLEALNTEAFF.

A word on this clonotype: Being one base from a much bigger clone, this may be a read error. The genes are TRBV3-1 and TRBJ1-5; 9 bases are shared with TRBD1. From germline, CDR1 is LGHDT and CDR2 YNNKEL (reference sequence). Trimming at V came to 3 bases and at J to 1 base, leaving 1 base not matched to a gene. The CDR3 length is 15 residues. CDR3: CASSQGQGSNQPQHF. DNA for the CDR3: TGTGCCAGCAGCCAGGGACAGGGAAGCAATCAGCCCCAGCATTTT.

This clonotype has a count of ten or more. This CDR3 reads CSVEAGDGSNQPQHF. The CDR3 DNA reads TGCAGCGTTGAAGCCGGGGACGGTAGCAATCAGCCCCAGCATTTT. The chain links TRBV29-1 to TRBJ1-5; TRBD1 might be the D (5 bases). Trimming removed 1 base from V and 0 bases from J, with 10 bases in between. CDR1 and CDR2 (germline): SQVTM, ANQGSEA. The CDR3 runs to 15 residues.

This clonotype has only a few counts. The V call is TRBV5-1, the J call TRBJ1-1, with D unclear. Trimming cost V 7 bases and J 1 base, with 11 bases left between them. Germline V gene lookup returns CDR1 SGHRS and CDR2 YFSETQ. This CDR3 region has 13 residues. In DNA form, the CDR3 reads TGCGCCAGCCGCCCAACAGCGAACACTGAAGCTTTCTTT. It codes for CASRPTANTEAFF. Supplemented by reference TRBV5-1 and TRBJ1-1, the full variable domain reads KAGVTQTPRYLIKTRGQQVTLSCSPISGHRSVSWYQQTPGQGLQFLFEYFSETQRNKGNFPGRFSGRQFSNSRSEMNVSTLELGDSALYLCASRPTANTEAFFGQGTRLTVV.

The gene calls are TRBV10-2 and TRBJ2-5; TRBD2 agrees at 14 bases. Looked up from germline, CDR1 is WSHSY and CDR2 is SAAADI. This CDR3 contains 16 residues. V lost 3 bases, J lost 4 bases, and 4 bases stayed unmatched. The CDR3 region has the DNA TGCGCCAGCAGTGAACCAGGACTAGCGGGAGGAGAGACCCAGTACTTC. Translating it yields CASSEPGLAGGETQYF.

V gene TRBV19 combines with J gene TRBJ2-7; no reliable D call. V lost 5 bases, J lost 0 bases, and 8 bases lay in between. Germline V gene lookup returns CDR1 LNHDA and CDR2 SQIVND (reference sequence). This CDR3 region has 13 residues. As DNA, the CDR3 is TGTGCCAGTAGTTCCCCAGACTCCTACGAGCAGTACTTC. Its translation is CASSSPDSYEQYF.

This clonotype showed up many times. The CDR3 is CASSPTDFKETQYF. The CDR3 DNA sequence: TGTGCCAGCAGCCCAACCGACTTTAAAGAGACCCAGTACTTC. V usage is TRBV7-6 and J usage is TRBJ2-5; D gene ambiguous. This CDR3 comprises 14 residues. With 5 bases removed from V and 3 bases from J, the gap between germline ends came to 13 bases. Germline V gene sequence: CDR1 SGHVS, CDR2 FNYEAQ.

Ten or more counts support this clonotype. This rearrangement joins TRBV9 to TRBJ1-5; D is uncertain. The CDR3 is 15 amino acids. Germline assignment: CDR1 SGDLS and CDR2 YYNGEE. The ends were cut back, 0 bases at V and 2 bases at J, with 9 bases in the middle. In DNA form, the CDR3 reads TGTGCCAGCAGCGTAGATGGGTCGGGCAATCAGCCCCAGCATTTT. This gives the protein CASSVDGSGNQPQHF.

The rearrangement joins TRBV7-9 to TRBJ2-7; D is undetermined. This CDR3 has 15 amino acids. The ends were cut back, 1 base at V and 0 bases at J, with 10 bases in the middle. Germline-derived CDR1 and CDR2 are SEHNR and FQNEAQ (reference sequence). CDR3 protein: CASSLVRDFSYEQYF. The CDR3 nucleotides are TGTGCCAGCAGCTTAGTCCGTGACTTCTCCTACGAGCAGTACTTC. The full variable domain, completed using reference TRBV7-9 and TRBJ2-7, is DTGVSQNPRHKITKRGQNVTFRCDPISEHNRLYWYRQTLGQGPEFLTYFQNEAQLEKSRLLSDRFSAERPKGSFSTLEIQRTEQGDSAMYLCASSLVRDFSYEQYFGPGTRLTVT.

The chain carries TRBV24-1 and TRBJ1-5, with a possible D match to TRBD1 (6 bases). Germline V gene lookup returns CDR1 KGHDR and CDR2 SFDVKD. V was cut by 9 bases and J by 1 base, with 9 bases left in between. The CDR3 has 13 residues. CDR3 nucleotide sequence: TGTGCCACCCAAGGACAGAGCAATCAGCCCCAGCATTTT. It encodes CATQGQSNQPQHF.

The CDR3 spells CASSERAGTKTYNEQFF. CDR3 nucleotide sequence: TGTGCCAGCAGCGAGAGAGCCGGGACTAAAACGTACAATGAGCAGTTCTTC. The chain joins TRBV7-9 to TRBJ2-1; 7 nucleotides match TRBD2. Germline V gene lookup returns CDR1 SEHNR and CDR2 FQNEAQ (reference sequence). CDR3 length: 17 residues. V trimming: 5 bases; J trimming: 4 bases; junction bases outside the gene matches: 14. Full variable domain (outside the CDR3, taken from reference TRBV7-9 and TRBJ2-1): DTGVSQNPRHKITKRGQNVTFRCDPISEHNRLYWYRQTLGQGPEFLTYFQNEAQLEKSRLLSDRFSAERPKGSFSTLEIQRTEQGDSAMYLCASSERAGTKTYNEQFFGPGTRLTVL.

A few counts support this clonotype. The chain couples TRBV7-8 to TRBJ2-7; TRBD2 matches 8 bases. Looked up from germline, CDR1 is SGHVS and CDR2 is FQNEAQ. V lost 0 bases, J lost 6 bases, and 7 bases stayed unmatched. The CDR3 has 15 amino acids. The DNA for the CDR3 is TGTGCCAGCAGCTTAGCGCCGGGACTAGTCAGCGAGCAGTACTTC. Its protein product is CASSLAPGLVSEQYF.

This clonotype was found a few times. The rearrangement uses TRBV7-3 and TRBJ2-3; 9 bases match TRBD2. CDR3 length equals 15 residues. With V trimmed by 4 bases and J by 1 base, 3 bases remained unmatched. Germline values: CDR1 SGHTA, CDR2 FQGTGA. Here the CDR3 reads CASSSIAGGTDTQYF. CDR3 coding DNA: TGTGCCAGCAGCTCCATAGCGGGGGGCACAGATACGCAGTATTTT.

This clonotype was found many times. J is TRBJ2-3 and V is TRBV20-1; D unclear. Deletions cut 0 bases from V and 4 bases from J, with 5 bases between. Germline values: CDR1 DFQATT, CDR2 SNEGSKA (reference sequence). The CDR3 loop spans 12 amino acids. The CDR3 nucleotides are TGCAGTGCTAGAGACCCACCAGATACGCAGTATTTT. Encoded protein: CSARDPPDTQYF.

A few counts support this clonotype. The rearrangement links TRBV2 to TRBJ2-2; D unclear. V shed 4 bases and J shed 3 bases, with 3 bases lying between them. The CDR3 contains 12 residues. Germline V lookup: CDR1 SNHLY, CDR2 FYNNEI. The CDR3 coding sequence is TGTGCCAGCAGTGGGGACACCGGGGAGCTGTTTTTT. This codes for CASSGDTGELFF.

Only a few counts were recorded for this clonotype. This sequence joins TRBV7-2 and TRBJ2-3; D gene unclear. The V gene lost 1 base and the J gene lost 2 bases, with 10 bases spanning the gap. Germline V gene lookup returns CDR1 SGHTA and CDR2 FQGNSA. The CDR3 extends over 15 amino acids. The CDR3 DNA reads TGTGCCAGCAGCTTAGATCCAATTCCCACAGATACGCAGTATTTT. Its protein product is CASSLDPIPTDTQYF.

This clonotype has at least ten counts. The gene calls are TRBV2 and TRBJ2-2; possible D gene TRBD1, 6 bases. Germline CDR1 SNHLY, CDR2 FYNNEI. This CDR3 has 14 residues. Trimming left V 4 bases short and J 0 bases short, with 6 bases between. The CDR3 nucleotides read TGTGCCAGCAGTGCAGGGGCGAACACCGGGGAGCTGTTTTTT. Translating it yields CASSAGANTGELFF. Filled out from reference TRBV2 and TRBJ2-2, the complete variable domain reads EPEVTQTPSHQVTQMGQEVILRCVPISNHLYFYWYRQILGQKVEFLVSFYNNEISEKSEIFDDQFSVERPDGSNFTLKIRSTKLEDSAMYFCASSAGANTGELFFGEGSRLTVL.

This chain connects TRBV6-5 to TRBJ2-1, with 9 bases matching TRBD2. CDR1 is MNHEY and CDR2 is SVGAGI in the germline V gene. The CDR3 loop spans 16 amino acids. J lost 8 bases, V lost 0 bases, and 8 bases had no gene match. CDR3 sequence (DNA): TGTGCCAGCAGTTACTCGGGAGGGGTAGCGGGAGATGAGCAGTTCTTC. As protein: CASSYSGGVAGDEQFF.